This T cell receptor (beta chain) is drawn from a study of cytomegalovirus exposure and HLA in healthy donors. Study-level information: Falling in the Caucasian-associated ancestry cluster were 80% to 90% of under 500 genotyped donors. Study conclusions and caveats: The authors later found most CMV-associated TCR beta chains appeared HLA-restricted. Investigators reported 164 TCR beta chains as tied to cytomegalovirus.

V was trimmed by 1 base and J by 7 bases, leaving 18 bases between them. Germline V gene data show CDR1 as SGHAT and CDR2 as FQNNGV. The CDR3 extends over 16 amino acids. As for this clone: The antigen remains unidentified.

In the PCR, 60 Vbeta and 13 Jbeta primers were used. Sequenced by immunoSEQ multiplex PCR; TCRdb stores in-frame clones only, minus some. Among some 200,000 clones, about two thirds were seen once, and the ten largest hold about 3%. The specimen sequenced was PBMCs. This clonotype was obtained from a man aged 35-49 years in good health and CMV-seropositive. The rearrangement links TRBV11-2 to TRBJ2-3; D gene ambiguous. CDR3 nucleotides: TGTGCCAGCAGCTTAGGCGGTGACCTTAGCAGAAATACGCAGTATTTT. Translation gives CASSLGGDLSRNTQYF.